The T cell receptor beta chain under discussion was sequenced for a study of T cells in tumors after PD-1 blockade. As for the study in general: Patients received pembrolizumab 200 mg every 3 weeks or cemiplimab 350 mg every 2 weeks. Some patients also took daily vismodegib 150 mg during anti-PD-1 treatment.

With 8 bases removed from V and 6 bases from J, the gap between germline ends came to 16 bases. The CDR3 has 14 amino acids. Germline assignment: CDR1 MNHEY and CDR2 SVGAGI. Genomic DNA template from tumor biopsies or peripheral blood, 616 ng to 6,004 ng input. Only one count was recorded for this clone. Its antigen is as yet unknown. Whole-study results and caveats: Peripheral recruitment is suggested, as some novel exhausted tumor clones were in pre-treatment blood.

The data were produced by immunoSEQ multiplex PCR, yet TCRdb's version contains in-frame clones alone and is incomplete. The sample has just under 65,000 clones, around 72% seen once. The V call is TRBV6-5, the J call TRBJ2-2, with D possibly being TRBD1 (6 bases). The sample here was PBMCs, taken after anti-PD-1 treatment. The source is a human donor with basal cell carcinoma. The CDR3 protein is CASGQSMGAGELFF. The CDR3 DNA reads as TGTGCCAGCGGACAGTCCATGGGAGCCGGGGAGCTGTTTTTT.